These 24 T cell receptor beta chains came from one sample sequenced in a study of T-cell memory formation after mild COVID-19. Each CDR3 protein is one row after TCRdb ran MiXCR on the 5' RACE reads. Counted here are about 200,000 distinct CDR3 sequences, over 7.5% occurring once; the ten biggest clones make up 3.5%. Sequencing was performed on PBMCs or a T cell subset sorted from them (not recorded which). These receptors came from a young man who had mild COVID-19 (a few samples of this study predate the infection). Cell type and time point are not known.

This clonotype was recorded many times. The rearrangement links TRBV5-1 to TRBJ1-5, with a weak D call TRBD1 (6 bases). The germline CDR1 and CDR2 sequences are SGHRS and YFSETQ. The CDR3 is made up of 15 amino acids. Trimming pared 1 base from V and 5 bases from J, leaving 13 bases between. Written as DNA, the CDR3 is TGCGCCAGCAGCTTGTCTCCAGGGGACTATCAGCCCCAGCATTTT. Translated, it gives CASSLSPGDYQPQHF.

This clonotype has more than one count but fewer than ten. In DNA form, the CDR3 reads TGTGCCAGCAGCACCGGGACAGGTTACGCTTTCTTT. Translation gives CASSTGTGYAFF. The rearrangement joins TRBV7-2 to TRBJ1-1; 8 bases are a match to TRBD1. The CDR3 covers 12 residues. Germline CDR1 SGHTA, CDR2 FQGNSA. Trimming removed 5 bases from V and 11 bases from J; junction bases left unmatched: 7. The full variable domain, with the rest looked up from reference TRBV7-2 and TRBJ1-1, is GAGVSQSPSNKVTEKGKDVELRCDPISGHTALYWYRQSLGQGLEFLIYFQGNSAPDKSGLPSDRFSAERTGGSVSTLTIQRTQQEDSAVYLCASSTGTGYAFFGQGTRLTVV.

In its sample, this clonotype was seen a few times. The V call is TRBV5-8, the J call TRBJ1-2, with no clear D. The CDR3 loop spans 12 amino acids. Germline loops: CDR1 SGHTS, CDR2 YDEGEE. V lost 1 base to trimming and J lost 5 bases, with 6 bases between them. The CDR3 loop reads CASSLRNYGYTF. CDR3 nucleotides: TGTGCCAGCAGCTTGAGGAATTATGGCTACACCTTC.

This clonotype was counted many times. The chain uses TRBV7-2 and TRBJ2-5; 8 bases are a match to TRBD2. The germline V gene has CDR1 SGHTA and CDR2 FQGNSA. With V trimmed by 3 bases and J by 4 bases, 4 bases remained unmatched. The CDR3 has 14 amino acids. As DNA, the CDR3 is TGTGCCAGCAGCTTCGGGACTAGGGGAGAGACCCAGTACTTC. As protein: CASSFGTRGETQYF.

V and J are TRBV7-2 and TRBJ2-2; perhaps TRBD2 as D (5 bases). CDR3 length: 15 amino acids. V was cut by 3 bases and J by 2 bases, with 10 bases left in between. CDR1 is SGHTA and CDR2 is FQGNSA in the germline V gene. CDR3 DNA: TGTGCCAGCAGCTTGACTAAGGGAAACACCGGGGAGCTGTTTTTT. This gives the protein CASSLTKGNTGELFF. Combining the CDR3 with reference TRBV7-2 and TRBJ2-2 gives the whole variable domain GAGVSQSPSNKVTEKGKDVELRCDPISGHTALYWYRQSLGQGLEFLIYFQGNSAPDKSGLPSDRFSAERTGGSVSTLTIQRTQQEDSAVYLCASSLTKGNTGELFFGEGSRLTVL.

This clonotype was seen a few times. The CDR3 nucleotides read TGTGCCAGCAGCCAAGTCCAAGAGGGGCAGGGTACCGGGGAGCTGTTTTTT. It encodes CASSQVQEGQGTGELFF. The rearrangement joins TRBV14 to TRBJ2-2; D tentatively fits TRBD1 or TRBD2 (5 bases each). CDR1 is SGHDN, CDR2 FVKESK, per germline. This CDR3 comprises 17 residues. With 1 base removed from V and 5 bases from J, the gap between germline ends came to 17 bases. Full variable domain (remainder filled in from reference TRBV14 and TRBJ2-2): EAGVTQFPSHSVIEKGQTVTLRCDPISGHDNLYWYRRVMGKEIKFLLHFVKESKQDESGMPNNRFLAERTGGTYSTLKVQPAELEDSGVYFCASSQVQEGQGTGELFFGEGSRLTVL.

The CDR3 protein is CASSPPMGGVTDTQYF. The DNA of the CDR3 is TGTGCCAGCTCACCTCCTATGGGGGGGGTCACAGATACGCAGTATTTT. The chain combines TRBV18 with TRBJ2-3; 7 bases fit TRBD2. This CDR3 is 16 amino acids long. With V trimmed by 3 bases and J by 2 bases, 8 bases remained unmatched. CDR1 and CDR2 from the germline V gene are KGHSH and LQKENI. The full variable domain, in which reference TRBV18 and TRBJ2-3 provide the parts outside the CDR3, is NAGVMQNPRHLVRRRGQEARLRCSPMKGHSHVYWYRQLPEEGLKFMVYLQKENIIDESGMPKERFSAEFPKEGPSILRIQQVVRGDSAAYFCASSPPMGGVTDTQYFGPGTRLTVL.

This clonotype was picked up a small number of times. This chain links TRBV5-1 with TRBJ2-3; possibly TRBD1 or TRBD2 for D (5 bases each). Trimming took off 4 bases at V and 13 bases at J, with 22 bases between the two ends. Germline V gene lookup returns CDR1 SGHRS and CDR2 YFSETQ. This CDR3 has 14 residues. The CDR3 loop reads CASSISGTAGEKYF. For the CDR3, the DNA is TGCGCCAGCAGCATCTCCGGGACGGCCGGTGAGAAGTATTTT.

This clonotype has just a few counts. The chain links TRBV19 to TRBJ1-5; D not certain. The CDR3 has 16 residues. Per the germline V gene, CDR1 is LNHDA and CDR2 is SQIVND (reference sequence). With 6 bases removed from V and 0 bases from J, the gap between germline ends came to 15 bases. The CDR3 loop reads CASSPAGAYSNQPQHF. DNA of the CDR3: TGTGCCAGTAGCCCGGCCGGAGCTTATAGCAATCAGCCCCAGCATTTT.

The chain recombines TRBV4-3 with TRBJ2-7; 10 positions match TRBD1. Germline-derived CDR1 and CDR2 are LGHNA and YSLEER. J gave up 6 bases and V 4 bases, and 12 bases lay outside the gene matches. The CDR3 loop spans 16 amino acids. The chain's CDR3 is CASSPRAGTGVREQYF. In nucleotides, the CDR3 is TGCGCCAGCAGCCCTCGAGCCGGGACAGGGGTACGCGAGCAGTACTTC.

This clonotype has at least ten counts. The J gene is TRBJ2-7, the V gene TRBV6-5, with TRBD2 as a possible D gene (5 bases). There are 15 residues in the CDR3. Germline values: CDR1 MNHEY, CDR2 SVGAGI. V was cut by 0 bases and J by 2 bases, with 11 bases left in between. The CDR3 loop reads CASSYSRVGTYEQYF. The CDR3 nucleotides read TGTGCCAGCAGTTACTCGAGGGTTGGGACCTACGAGCAGTACTTC.

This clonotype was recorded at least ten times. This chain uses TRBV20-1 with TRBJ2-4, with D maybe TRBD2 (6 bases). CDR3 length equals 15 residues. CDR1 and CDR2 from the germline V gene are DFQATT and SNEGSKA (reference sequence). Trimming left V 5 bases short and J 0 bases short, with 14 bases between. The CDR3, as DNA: TGCAGTGCTTCCTTGCGGGAACTAGCCAAAAACATTCAGTACTTC. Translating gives CSASLRELAKNIQYF.

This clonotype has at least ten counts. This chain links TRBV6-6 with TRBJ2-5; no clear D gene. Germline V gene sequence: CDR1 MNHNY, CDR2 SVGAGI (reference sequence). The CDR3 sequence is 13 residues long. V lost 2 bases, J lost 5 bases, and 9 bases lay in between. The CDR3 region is CASSYSRRETQYF. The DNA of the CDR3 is TGTGCCAGCAGTTACAGCAGAAGGGAGACCCAGTACTTC.

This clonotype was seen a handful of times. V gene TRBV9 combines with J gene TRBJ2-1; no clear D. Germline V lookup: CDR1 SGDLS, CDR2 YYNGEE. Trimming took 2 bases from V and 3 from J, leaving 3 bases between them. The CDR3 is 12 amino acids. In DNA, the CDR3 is TGTGCCAGCAGCGTGAACTACAATGAGCAGTTCTTC. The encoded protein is CASSVNYNEQFF.

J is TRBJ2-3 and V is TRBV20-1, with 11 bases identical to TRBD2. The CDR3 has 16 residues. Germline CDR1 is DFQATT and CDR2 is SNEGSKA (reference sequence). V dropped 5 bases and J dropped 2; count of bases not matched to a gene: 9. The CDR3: CSAASVSGGATDTQYF. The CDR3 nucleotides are TGCAGTGCTGCATCTGTTAGCGGGGGGGCCACAGATACGCAGTATTTT.

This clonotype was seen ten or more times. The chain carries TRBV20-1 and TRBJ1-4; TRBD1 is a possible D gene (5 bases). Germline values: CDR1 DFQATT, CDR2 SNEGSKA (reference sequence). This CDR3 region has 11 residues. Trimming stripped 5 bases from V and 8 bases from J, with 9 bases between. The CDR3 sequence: CSAARGEKLFF. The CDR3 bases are TGCAGTGCTGCCCGGGGGGAAAAACTGTTTTTT.

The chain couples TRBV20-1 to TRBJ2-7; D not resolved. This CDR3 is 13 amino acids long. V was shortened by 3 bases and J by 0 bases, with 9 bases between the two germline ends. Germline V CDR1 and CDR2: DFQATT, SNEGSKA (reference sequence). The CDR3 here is CSARSGYSYEQYF. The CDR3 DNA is TGCAGTGCTAGGTCGGGCTACTCCTACGAGCAGTACTTC.

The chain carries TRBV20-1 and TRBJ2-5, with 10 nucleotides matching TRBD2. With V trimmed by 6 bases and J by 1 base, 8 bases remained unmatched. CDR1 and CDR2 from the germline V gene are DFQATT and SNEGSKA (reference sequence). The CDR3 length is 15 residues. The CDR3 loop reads CSALSGGTFQETQYF. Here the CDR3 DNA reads TGCAGTGCCCTTAGCGGGGGGACCTTCCAAGAGACCCAGTACTTC.

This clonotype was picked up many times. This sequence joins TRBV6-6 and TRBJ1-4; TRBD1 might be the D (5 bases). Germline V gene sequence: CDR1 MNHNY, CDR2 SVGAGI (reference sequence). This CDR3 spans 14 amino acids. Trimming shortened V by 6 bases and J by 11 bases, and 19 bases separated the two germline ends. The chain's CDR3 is CASSDTGFITKLFF. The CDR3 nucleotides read TGTGCCAGCAGCGATACAGGTTTCATCACGAAACTGTTTTTT.

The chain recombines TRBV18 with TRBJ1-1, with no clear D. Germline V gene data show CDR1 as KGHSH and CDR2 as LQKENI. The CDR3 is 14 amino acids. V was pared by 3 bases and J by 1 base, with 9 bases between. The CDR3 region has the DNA TGTGCCAGCTCACCGCGCTTGGCGAACACTGAAGCTTTCTTT. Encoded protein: CASSPRLANTEAFF.

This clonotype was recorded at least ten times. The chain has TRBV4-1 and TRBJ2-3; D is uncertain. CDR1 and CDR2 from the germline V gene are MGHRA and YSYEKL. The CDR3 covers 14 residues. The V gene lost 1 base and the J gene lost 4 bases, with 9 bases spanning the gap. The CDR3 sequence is CASSQGPESDTQYF. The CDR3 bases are TGCGCCAGCAGCCAAGGTCCAGAATCAGATACGCAGTATTTT.

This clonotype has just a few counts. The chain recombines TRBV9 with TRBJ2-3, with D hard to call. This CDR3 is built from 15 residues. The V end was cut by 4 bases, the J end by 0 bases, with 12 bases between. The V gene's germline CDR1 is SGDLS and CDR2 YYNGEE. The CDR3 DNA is TGTGCCAGCAGCTGGATGACCGCTAGCACAGATACGCAGTATTTT. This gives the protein CASSWMTASTDTQYF.

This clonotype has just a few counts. The CDR3 nucleotides are TGTGCCAGCAGCTTGCGGGGGGGCCATCTCTCACAAGAGACCCAGTACTTC. The encoded protein is CASSLRGGHLSQETQYF. The V gene is TRBV7-2, the J gene TRBJ2-5; 9 bases map to TRBD2. V lost 3 bases and J lost 2; bases outside the gene matches: 10. The CDR3 spans 17 residues. Germline CDR1 and CDR2: SGHTA and FQGNSA.

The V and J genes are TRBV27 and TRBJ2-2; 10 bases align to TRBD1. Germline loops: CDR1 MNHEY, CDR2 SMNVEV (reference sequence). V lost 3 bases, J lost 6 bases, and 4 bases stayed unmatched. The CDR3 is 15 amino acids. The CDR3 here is CASSLGTGESGELFF. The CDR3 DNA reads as TGTGCCAGCAGTTTGGGGACAGGGGAATCCGGGGAGCTGTTTTTT.